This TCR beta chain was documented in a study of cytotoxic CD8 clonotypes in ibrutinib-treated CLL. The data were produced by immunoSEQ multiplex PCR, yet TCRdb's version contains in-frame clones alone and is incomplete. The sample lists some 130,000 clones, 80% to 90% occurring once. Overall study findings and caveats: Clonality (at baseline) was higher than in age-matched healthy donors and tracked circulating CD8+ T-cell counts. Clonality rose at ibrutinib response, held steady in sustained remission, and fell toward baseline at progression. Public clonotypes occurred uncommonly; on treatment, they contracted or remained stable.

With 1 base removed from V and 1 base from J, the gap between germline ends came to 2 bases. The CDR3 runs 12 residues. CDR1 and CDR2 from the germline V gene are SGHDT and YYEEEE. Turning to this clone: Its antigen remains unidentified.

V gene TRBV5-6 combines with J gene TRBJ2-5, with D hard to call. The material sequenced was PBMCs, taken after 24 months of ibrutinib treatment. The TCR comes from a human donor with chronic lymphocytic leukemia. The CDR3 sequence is CASSLPQETQYF. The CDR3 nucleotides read TGTGCCAGCAGCTTGCCCCAAGAGACCCAGTACTTC.